This is a list of T cell receptor beta chains from one sample in a study of Ad26.COV2.S vaccination and SARS-CoV-2 variants. Using immunoSEQ multiplex PCR, the repertoire was profiled, and TCRdb retains in-frame clones only, with some absent. The profile covers about 450,000 clones, with approximately 92% appearing a single time and 2% to 3% taken by the ten largest. This material consisted of peripheral blood, taken in a trial of Ad26.COV2.S vaccine versus placebo. Receptors originate from a person between 18 and 65 years old who received the Ad26.COV2.S COVID-19 vaccine or a placebo. CDR3s include the opening cysteine and the closing phenylalanine or tryptophan. D genes are given only for firm matches. The size entry is marked missing in some rows and otherwise reads once, few, many or a size class.

abundance	v_gene	j_gene	d_gene	CDR3nt	CDR3aa
.	TRBV7-9	TRBJ1-2	TRBD1	TGTGCCAGCAGCCTACAGGGGTCCAACTATGGCTACACCTTC	CASSLQGSNYGYTF
once	TRBV29-1	TRBJ2-1	TRBD1	TGCAGCGTGCACAGGGGTCCTTCCTACAATGAGCAGTTCTTC	CSVHRGPSYNEQFF
.	TRBV4-2	TRBJ1-1	.	TGTGCCAGCAGCCAAGATCGGGGACTCAGGAACACTGAAGCTTTCTTT	CASSQDRGLRNTEAFF
.	TRBV13	TRBJ1-1	.	TGTGCCAGCAGCTTTCCAGTGGGTGAAGCTTTCTTT	CASSFPVGEAFF
.	TRBV5-1	TRBJ2-3	.	TGCGCCAGCAGCTCCGGGTCCACAGATACGCAGTATTTT	CASSSGSTDTQYF
.	TRBV5-6	TRBJ1-2	TRBD1	TGTGCCAGCAGCTACGGGACAGGGATTTATGGCTACACCTTC	CASSYGTGIYGYTF
few	TRBV6-2/TRBV6-3	TRBJ2-3	.	TGTGCCAGCACCCCAGACAGCACAGATACGCAGTATTTT	CASTPDSTDTQYF
few	TRBV5-6	TRBJ2-7	TRBD1	TGTGCCAGCACGCTCGCAGGGGGCGCGTTAGGTCGTTCCTACGAGCAGTACTTC	CASTLAGGALGRSYEQYF
once	TRBV7-2	TRBJ1-5	.	TGTGCCAGCAGCTTACTAGGTCTTACGAGCAATCAGCCCCAGCATTTT	CASSLLGLTSNQPQHF
.	TRBV5-6	TRBJ1-5	.	TGTGCCAGCAGCTTGTTGGCAGGGAGGCAGCCCCAGCATTTT	CASSLLAGRQPQHF
.	TRBV7-6	TRBJ2-5	.	TGTGCCAGCAGCCCAGGGGAGACCCAGTACTTC	CASSPGETQYF
.	TRBV18	TRBJ2-7	.	TGTGCCAGCTCACCACCGGGAGACCGTACCTACGAGCAGTACTTC	CASSPPGDRTYEQYF
.	TRBV3-1/TRBV3-2	TRBJ2-3	.	TGTGCCAGCAGCGTTTCAGGGTTCACAGATACGCAGTATTTT	CASSVSGFTDTQYF
.	TRBV7-2	TRBJ2-1	TRBD2	TGTGCCAGCAGCTTGTCTTCGGCAGCGGGGGGGCTTGAGCAGTTCTTC	CASSLSSAAGGLEQFF
.	TRBV20-1	TRBJ2-5	.	TGCAGTGCTAACCTGAAAGAGACCCAGTACTTC	CSANLKETQYF
.	TRBV7-2	TRBJ1-1	.	TGTGCCAGCAGCTTAGTGGGGGCCCTCACTGAAGCTTTCTTT	CASSLVGALTEAFF
few	TRBV5-5	TRBJ1-6	.	TGTGCCAGCAGCTTTGCCGGGGGTTTTTCACCCCTCCACTTT	CASSFAGGFSPLHF
.	TRBV5-1	TRBJ1-1	TRBD1	TGCGCCAGCAGCTCGGGGACAGGGCTTGAAGCTTTCTTT	CASSSGTGLEAFF
few	TRBV7-2	TRBJ1-2	TRBD1	TGTGCCAGCAGCCCCGGGACAGGGTCTTATGGCTACACCTTC	CASSPGTGSYGYTF
.	TRBV28	TRBJ1-5	.	TGTGCCAGCAGTTACGGCAGTCGAGGCAATCAGCCCCAGCATTTT	CASSYGSRGNQPQHF
.	TRBV19	TRBJ1-4	TRBD1	TGTGCCAGTAGTGCATCCGGGACAGGGTACGAAAAACTGTTTTTT	CASSASGTGYEKLFF
.	TRBV19	TRBJ1-5	.	TGTGCCAGTAGTGGGGGCGGGGTTAATCAGCCCCAGCATTTT	CASSGGGVNQPQHF
.	TRBV18	TRBJ2-7	TRBD1	TGTGCCAGCTCACCCGTAGGGACAGCCTACGAGCAGTACTTC	CASSPVGTAYEQYF
.	TRBV2	TRBJ1-5	.	TGTGCCAGCAAGTCAGTTTATAGCAATCAGCCCCAGCATTTT	CASKSVYSNQPQHF
.	TRBV9	TRBJ2-1	TRBD2	TGTGCCAGCAGCGTAAATAGCGGGAGTTACAATGAGCAGTTCTTC	CASSVNSGSYNEQFF
.	TRBV4-3	TRBJ2-1	TRBD2	TGCGCCAGCAGCCAAGACGCCCCGGGACTAGCGGGAGCGAATGAGCAGTTCTTC	CASSQDAPGLAGANEQFF
.	TRBV15	TRBJ1-5	.	TGTGCCACCAGCAGACGTAATCAGCCCCAGCATTTT	CATSRRNQPQHF
.	TRBV4-3	TRBJ2-3	.	TGCGCCAGCAGCCAAGCTTTCCAAGGGGTAGATACGCAGTATTTT	CASSQAFQGVDTQYF
.	TRBV30	TRBJ1-2	.	TGTGCCTGGAGTGTACTGGGAAATGGCTACACCTTC	CAWSVLGNGYTF
.	TRBV6-6	TRBJ1-5	TRBD1	TGTGCCAGCAGTCCAGGGGGTTATAGCAATCAGCCCCAGCATTTT	CASSPGGYSNQPQHF
.	TRBV18	TRBJ2-3	TRBD2	TGTGCCAGCTCGCCGCTCGGGACTAGCGGCGTCACAGATACGCAGTATTTT	CASSPLGTSGVTDTQYF
.	TRBV15	TRBJ1-5	.	TGTGCCACCAGCGAGGGGGTTCGGAGTCCCCAGCATTTT	CATSEGVRSPQHF
few	TRBV5-1	TRBJ2-7	.	TGCGCCAGCAGATCTAGCTTCTACGAGCAGTACTTC	CASRSSFYEQYF
few	TRBV11-2	TRBJ2-1	.	TGTGCCAGCAGCTTAGCGGTCCACTCCTACAATGAGCAGTTCTTC	CASSLAVHSYNEQFF
.	TRBV18	TRBJ2-3	TRBD1	TGTGCCAGCTCACGTTCAGGGGGCGCGAGGACAGATACGCAGTATTTT	CASSRSGGARTDTQYF
.	TRBV19	TRBJ1-2	.	TGTGCCACTTTCAGCTCCTGGCTGTATTATGGCTACACCTTC	CATFSSWLYYGYTF
.	TRBV6-5	TRBJ2-1	.	TGTGCCAGCATCAGAACGGGGGCTAACAATGAGCAGTTCTTC	CASIRTGANNEQFF
.	TRBV2	TRBJ2-6	.	TGTGCCAGCAGCCTACAGGGGACTAGCTCTGGGGCCAACGTCCTGACTTTC	CASSLQGTSSGANVLTF
.	TRBV6-5	TRBJ2-7	.	TGTGCCAGCAGTTACTCGAGTAGGGGCGAGCAGTACTTC	CASSYSSRGEQYF
.	TRBV25-1	TRBJ2-5	.	TGTGCCAGCAGTGGAGGGAGGACCCAGTACTTC	CASSGGRTQYF
.	TRBV23-1	TRBJ1-5	.	TGCGCCAGCATTCTGAGGCAGGGCCTCAATCAGCCCCAGCATTTT	CASILRQGLNQPQHF
.	TRBV6-2/TRBV6-3	TRBJ2-7	TRBD1	TGTGCCAGCAGTTACCAGGGACAGGAGAAAAAGTACTTC	CASSYQGQEKKYF
.	TRBV24-1	TRBJ1-5	.	TGTGCCACCAGTGACCGTTGGGGAGGAGATCAGCCCCAGCATTTT	CATSDRWGGDQPQHF